These 7 T cell receptor beta chains originate from one sample sequenced in a study of shared clonotypes between healthy human individuals. Naive CD8 cells comprised CD45RO-negative, CCR7-positively selected cells, excluding terminally differentiated effector memory CD45RA+ cells. This table comes from immunoSEQ multiplex PCR, and its TCRdb copy is limited to in-frame clones, with some not included. The data contain more than 550,000 clones, 92% of them seen just once; the ten biggest clones take up approximately 24%. The specimen sequenced was naive CD8+ T cells sorted from blood. The receptor set was obtained from a young man in good health.

This chain's CDR3 is CASSLEVGGTIDEQFF. CDR3 DNA: TGTGCCAGCAGCTTAGAGGTGGGAGGTACAATCGATGAGCAGTTCTTC. V gene TRBV7-9 combines with J gene TRBJ2-1, with D possibly TRBD2 on 6 matching bases. Germline CDR1 reads SEHNR; CDR2 reads FQNEAQ (reference sequence). This CDR3 region has 16 residues. Trimming cost V 1 base and J 8 bases, with 18 bases left between them.

This chain uses TRBV6-5 with TRBJ2-7; D possibly matches TRBD1 or TRBD2 (6 bases each). Germline V gene data show CDR1 as MNHEY and CDR2 as SVGAGI. CDR3 length: 15 residues. V was clipped by 2 bases and J by 2 bases, with 13 bases between them. The CDR3 DNA reads TGTGCCAGCAGTTACGGGGGGCACCAAGCCTACGAGCAGTACTTC. It codes for CASSYGGHQAYEQYF.

J is TRBJ2-5 and V is TRBV2, with 11 bases that match TRBD2. Germline assignment: CDR1 SNHLY and CDR2 FYNNEI. V lost 7 bases and J lost 6; bases outside the gene matches: 25. This CDR3 region has 20 residues. The DNA of the CDR3 is TGTGCCAGCACAGTTCAGAGGTGGGCTAGCGGGAGGACCGTTCGGAAGACCCAGTACTTC. Translating it yields CASTVQRWASGRTVRKTQYF.

The chain has TRBV5-3 and TRBJ2-7, with 9 bases matching TRBD2. TRBV5-3 falls under the ORF class, with uncertain function. The junction had 8 bases not matched to a gene; V was cut back by 4 bases and J by 0 bases. The CDR3 has 16 amino acids. The chain's CDR3 is CARSPRASGVSYEQYF. CDR3 bases: TGTGCCAGAAGCCCCCGGGCTAGCGGGGTCTCCTACGAGCAGTACTTC.

The rearrangement links TRBV4-1 to TRBJ2-2; 9 positions agree with TRBD1. Germline lookup yields CDR1 MGHRA and CDR2 YSYEKL. The CDR3 spans 17 residues. J gave up 2 bases and V 4 bases, and 8 bases lay outside the gene matches. The CDR3 here is CASSPPRTGVNTGELFF. CDR3 bases: TGCGCCAGCAGCCCCCCCCGGACAGGGGTTAACACCGGGGAGCTGTTTTTT.

The rearrangement uses TRBV7-4 and TRBJ2-1; D is possibly TRBD2 (5 bases). Germline CDR1 is SGHVT and CDR2 is SQSDAQ. V gave up 3 bases and J gave up 8 bases, with 11 bases separating them. CDR3 length equals 13 residues. CDR3 sequence (DNA): TGTGCCAGCAGCTTCCTAGCTTCACATGAGCAGTTCTTC. This translates into CASSFLASHEQFF.

Comment on this clone: Other DNA sequences in the sample encode the same CDR3. This sequence joins TRBV2 and TRBJ1-1; a possible D gene is TRBD1 (5 bases). The CDR3 is 11 residues long. V was shortened by 6 bases and J by 8 bases, with 10 bases between the two germline ends. CDR1 is SNHLY and CDR2 is FYNNEI in the germline V gene. The CDR3 here is CASRGLTEAFF. Written as DNA, the CDR3 is TGTGCCAGCAGGGGACTGACAGAAGCTTTCTTT.